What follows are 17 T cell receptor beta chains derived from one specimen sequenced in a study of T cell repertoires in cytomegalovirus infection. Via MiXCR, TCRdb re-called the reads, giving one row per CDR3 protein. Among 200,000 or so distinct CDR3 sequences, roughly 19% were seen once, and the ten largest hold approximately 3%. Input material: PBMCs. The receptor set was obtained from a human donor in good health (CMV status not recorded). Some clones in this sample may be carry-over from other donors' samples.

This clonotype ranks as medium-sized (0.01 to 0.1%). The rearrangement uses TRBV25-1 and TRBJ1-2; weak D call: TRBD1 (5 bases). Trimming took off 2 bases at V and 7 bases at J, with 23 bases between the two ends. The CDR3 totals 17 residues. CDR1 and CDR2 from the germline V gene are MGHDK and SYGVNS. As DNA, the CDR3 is TGTGCCAGCAGTGAACTACCTACCACCTCGGGACCGAGTGGCTACACCTTC. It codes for CASSELPTTSGPSGYTF.

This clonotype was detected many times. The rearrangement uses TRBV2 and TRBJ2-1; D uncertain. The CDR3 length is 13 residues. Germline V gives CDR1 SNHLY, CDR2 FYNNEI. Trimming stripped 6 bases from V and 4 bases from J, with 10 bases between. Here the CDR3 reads CASRPDGYNEQFF. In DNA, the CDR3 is TGTGCCAGCAGACCCGACGGGTACAATGAGCAGTTCTTC.

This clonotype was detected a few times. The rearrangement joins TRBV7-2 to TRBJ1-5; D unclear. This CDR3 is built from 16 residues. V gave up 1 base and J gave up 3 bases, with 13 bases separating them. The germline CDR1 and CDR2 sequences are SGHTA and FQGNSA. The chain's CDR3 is CASSLGVVGANQPQHF. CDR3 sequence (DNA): TGTGCCAGCAGCTTAGGTGTAGTGGGTGCCAATCAGCCCCAGCATTTT.

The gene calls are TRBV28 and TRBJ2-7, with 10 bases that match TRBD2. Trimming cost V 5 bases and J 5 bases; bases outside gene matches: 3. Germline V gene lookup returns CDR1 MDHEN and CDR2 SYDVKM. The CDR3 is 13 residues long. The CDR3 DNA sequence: TGTGCCAGCAGTCCTAGCGGGGGAGACGAGCAGTACTTC. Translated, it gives CASSPSGGDEQYF.

The CDR3 here is CATSRVGIDTDTQYF. The CDR3 bases are TGTGCCACCAGCAGAGTCGGGATTGACACAGATACGCAGTATTTT. The chain links TRBV15 to TRBJ2-3; possibly TRBD2 for D (5 bases). CDR3 length: 15 residues. The V end lost 1 base, the J end lost 2 bases, and 10 bases lay between the germline ends. Germline CDR1 and CDR2: LNHNV and YYDKDF (reference sequence).

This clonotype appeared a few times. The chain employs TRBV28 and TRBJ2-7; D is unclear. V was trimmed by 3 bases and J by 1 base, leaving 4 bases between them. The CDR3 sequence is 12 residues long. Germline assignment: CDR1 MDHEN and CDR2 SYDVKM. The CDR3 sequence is CASSFRSYEQYF. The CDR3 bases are TGTGCCAGCAGTTTCCGGTCCTACGAGCAGTACTTC.

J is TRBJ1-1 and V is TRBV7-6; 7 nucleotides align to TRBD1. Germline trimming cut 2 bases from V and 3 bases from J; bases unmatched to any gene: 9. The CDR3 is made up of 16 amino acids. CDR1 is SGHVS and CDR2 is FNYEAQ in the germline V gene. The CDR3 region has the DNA TGTGCCAGCAGCTTAACGCGAGCAGGGGGAGACACTGAAGCTTTCTTT. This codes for CASSLTRAGGDTEAFF.

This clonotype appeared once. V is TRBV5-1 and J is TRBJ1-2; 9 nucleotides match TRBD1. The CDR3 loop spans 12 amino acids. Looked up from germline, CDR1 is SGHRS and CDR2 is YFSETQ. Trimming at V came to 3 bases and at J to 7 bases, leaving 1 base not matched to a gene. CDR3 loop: CASSSDRGGYTF. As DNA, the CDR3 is TGCGCCAGCAGCTCGGACAGGGGTGGCTACACCTTC. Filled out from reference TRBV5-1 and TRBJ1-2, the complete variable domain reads KAGVTQTPRYLIKTRGQQVTLSCSPISGHRSVSWYQQTPGQGLQFLFEYFSETQRNKGNFPGRFSGRQFSNSRSEMNVSTLELGDSALYLCASSSDRGGYTFGSGTRLTVV.

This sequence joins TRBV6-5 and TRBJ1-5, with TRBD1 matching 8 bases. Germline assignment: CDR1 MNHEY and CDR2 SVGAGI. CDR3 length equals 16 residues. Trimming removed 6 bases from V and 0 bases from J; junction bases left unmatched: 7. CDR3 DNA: TGTGCCAGCAGCCCATACAGGGGGGGTAGCAATCAGCCCCAGCATTTT. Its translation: CASSPYRGGSNQPQHF.

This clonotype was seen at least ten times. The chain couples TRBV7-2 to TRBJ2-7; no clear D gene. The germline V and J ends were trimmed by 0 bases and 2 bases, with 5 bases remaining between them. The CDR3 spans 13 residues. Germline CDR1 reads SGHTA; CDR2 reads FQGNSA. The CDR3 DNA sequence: TGTGCCAGCAGCTTAGCTGGCCCCTACGAGCAGTACTTC. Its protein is CASSLAGPYEQYF. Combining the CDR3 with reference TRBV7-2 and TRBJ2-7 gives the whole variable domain GAGVSQSPSNKVTEKGKDVELRCDPISGHTALYWYRQSLGQGLEFLIYFQGNSAPDKSGLPSDRFSAERTGGSVSTLTIQRTQQEDSAVYLCASSLAGPYEQYFGPGTRLTVT.

CDR3 region: CASSYSGGGGNQPQHF. The CDR3 nucleotides are TGTGCCAGCAGTTACTCGGGCGGGGGCGGCAATCAGCCCCAGCATTTT. The chain has TRBV6-2 or TRBV6-3 and TRBJ1-5, with a possible D match to TRBD1 (6 bases). The V end lost 0 bases, the J end lost 2 bases, and 11 bases lay between the germline ends. Germline V gene lookup returns CDR1 MNHEY and CDR2 SVGEGT. The CDR3 runs 16 residues.

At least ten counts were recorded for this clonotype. The CDR3 loop is CASSLVSSGTFSYEQYF. The DNA for the CDR3 is TGTGCCAGCAGCTTAGTATCTAGCGGGACGTTCTCCTACGAGCAGTACTTC. V and J are TRBV7-2 and TRBJ2-7, with 9 bases that match TRBD2. The trim removed 1 base at V and 0 bases at J, leaving 7 bases unmatched. This CDR3 has 17 amino acids. Germline V gene sequence: CDR1 SGHTA, CDR2 FQGNSA.

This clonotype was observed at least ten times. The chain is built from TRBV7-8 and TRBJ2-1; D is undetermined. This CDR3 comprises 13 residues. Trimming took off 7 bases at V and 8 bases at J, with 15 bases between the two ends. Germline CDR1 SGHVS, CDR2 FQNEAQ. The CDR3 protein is CASTLDPADEQFF. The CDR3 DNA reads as TGTGCCAGCACCCTAGACCCCGCAGATGAGCAGTTCTTC.

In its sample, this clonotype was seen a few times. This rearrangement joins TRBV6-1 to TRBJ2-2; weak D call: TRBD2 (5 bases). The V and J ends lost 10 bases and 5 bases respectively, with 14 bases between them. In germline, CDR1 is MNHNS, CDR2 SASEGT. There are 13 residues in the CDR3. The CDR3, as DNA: TGTGCCACCCGACCCGGGGAAACCGGGGAGCTGTTTTTT. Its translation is CATRPGETGELFF.

CDR3 region: CASSFGISGNYDKRDTQYF. The DNA for the CDR3 is TGTGCCAGCAGCTTCGGGATTAGCGGAAACTATGACAAAAGGGATACGCAGTATTTT. The V and J genes are TRBV7-8 and TRBJ2-3, with D possibly TRBD2 on 6 matching bases. This CDR3 is 19 amino acids long. Germline assignment: CDR1 SGHVS and CDR2 FQNEAQ. Trimming removed 3 bases at V and 6 bases at J, with 28 bases between.

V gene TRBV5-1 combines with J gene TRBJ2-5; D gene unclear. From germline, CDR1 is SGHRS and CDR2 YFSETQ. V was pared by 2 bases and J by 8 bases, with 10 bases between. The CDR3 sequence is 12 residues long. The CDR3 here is CASSFSRITQYF. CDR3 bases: TGCGCCAGCAGCTTCAGCAGGATAACCCAGTACTTC.

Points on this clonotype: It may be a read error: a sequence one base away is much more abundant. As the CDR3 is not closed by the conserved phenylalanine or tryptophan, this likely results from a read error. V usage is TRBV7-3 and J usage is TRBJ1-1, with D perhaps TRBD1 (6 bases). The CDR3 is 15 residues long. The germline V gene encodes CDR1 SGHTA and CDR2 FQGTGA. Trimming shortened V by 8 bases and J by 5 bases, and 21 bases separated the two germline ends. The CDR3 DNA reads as TGTGCCAGCGCTCGGGGGGCGGAAAGGGGGACTGAAGCTTTCTTA. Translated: CASARGAERGTEAFL.